A selection of T cell receptor beta chains follows, all from one sample in a study of CD8 T cells in ankylosing spondylitis. Using its own MiXCR run on the 5' RACE reads, TCRdb lists one record per CDR3 protein. This table holds more than 500,000 distinct CDR3 sequences, about 5.7% found once. Sequenced material: blood, either unsorted or a sorted T cell fraction (not recorded which). The receptors derive from a male donor with ankylosing spondylitis. Each CDR3 is given with its conserved first and last residue. D genes are given only for firm matches. Not every row has a clone size; where given, it reads once, few, many or a size class.

>TRBJ2-7|NA|11|NA|TRBV30
TGTGCCTGGGGGGACATTTACGAGCAGTACTTC
CAWGDIYEQYF
>TRBJ2-7|NA|15|NA|TRBV4-3
TGCGCCAGCAGCCCCGGGGCAGGGGAGCTCAACGAGCAGTACTTC
CASSPGAGELNEQYF
>TRBJ1-4|many|14|NA|TRBV20-1
TGCAGTGCTAGAGATCGGGGGGTAAAGGAAAAACTGTTTTTT
CSARDRGVKEKLFF
>TRBJ2-2|many|16|NA|TRBV5-1
TGCGCCAGCAGCTTGGCCAGAACTGCTGACACCGGGGAGCTGTTTTTT
CASSLARTADTGELFF
>TRBJ2-5|many|13|TRBD1|TRBV12-3/TRBV12-4
TGTGCCAGCAGCCGGGACAGGGGGGAGACCCAGTACTTC
CASSRDRGETQYF
>TRBJ2-1|many|15|TRBD2|TRBV5-6
TGTGCCAGCAGCTTCGGACTAGCGGGGGGGCAATTTAAGTTCTTC
CASSFGLAGGQFKFF
>TRBJ2-2|many|15|NA|TRBV28
TGTGCCAGCAGTTTACAGGGGTTGCACACCGGGGAGCTGTTTTTT
CASSLQGLHTGELFF
>TRBJ2-1|many|16|TRBD2|TRBV20-1
TGCAGTGCTAGATACTATAGCGGGAGGTCCTACAATGAGCAGTTCTTC
CSARYYSGRSYNEQFF
>TRBJ2-1|many|15|TRBD2|TRBV24-1
TGTGCCACCAGTGATTTTGCGGGAGCGCCCAATGAGCAGTTCTTC
CATSDFAGAPNEQFF
>TRBJ1-1|many|13|NA|TRBV5-1
TGCGCCAGCAGCTGGGGAAGGAACACTGAAGCTTTCTTT
CASSWGRNTEAFF
>TRBJ2-1|many|18|NA|TRBV11-1
TGTGCCAGCAGCGCTTCCCCGGGACAAAAACTAAAGTACAATGAGCAGTTCTTC
CASSASPGQKLKYNEQFF
>TRBJ1-3|NA|16|NA|TRBV5-1
TGCGCCAGCAGCTTGGTGTCGCCTCGGGCTGGAAACACCATATATTTT
CASSLVSPRAGNTIYF
>TRBJ2-1|many|13|TRBD2|TRBV29-1
TGCAGCGCCGAGCGGGAGGCCTACAATGAGCAGTTCTTC
CSAEREAYNEQFF
>TRBJ2-1|many|11|NA|TRBV6-5
TGTGCCAGCAGTCGCGGGGTTGAGCAGTTCTTC
CASSRGVEQFF
>TRBJ2-1|many|14|NA|TRBV29-1
TGCAGCGTTGAGGGGTCCCTGAGGGCAAATGAGCAGTTCTTC
CSVEGSLRANEQFF
>TRBJ1-2|many|14|NA|TRBV20-1
TGCAGTGCTAGAGATGCAACCGGGCCCGGGAGCTACACCTTC
CSARDATGPGSYTF
>TRBJ2-2|many|14|NA|TRBV6-1
TGTGCCAGCATCAGGACAGTACTCACCGGGGAGCTGTTTTTT
CASIRTVLTGELFF
>TRBJ2-5|many|13|NA|TRBV11-1
TGTGCCAGCAGCTTACAACCGGCGGAGACCCAGTACTTC
CASSLQPAETQYF
>TRBJ1-1|NA|11|NA|TRBV7-9
TGTGCCAGCAATGGGGGCAGGGAAGCTTTCTTT
CASNGGREAFF
>TRBJ1-5|many|18|NA|TRBV15
TGTGCCACCAGCAGAGAAGTGAGGGGACTCGGCGGCAATCAGCCCCAGCATTTT
CATSREVRGLGGNQPQHF
>TRBJ2-7|many|11|NA|TRBV28
TGTGCCAGCAGCCACCGGGGCGAGCAGTACTTC
CASSHRGEQYF
>TRBJ1-2|many|14|NA|TRBV7-2
TGTGCCAGCAGGGGCGGACAGAACAACTATGGCTACACCTTC
CASRGGQNNYGYTF
>TRBJ1-5|NA|15|NA|TRBV15
TGTGCCACCAACATGTCGAGGTCAAGGGTTCAGCCCCAGGATTTT
CATNMSRSRVQPQDF
>TRBJ2-2|many|11|NA|TRBV20-1
TGCAGTGCTCGCTACACCGGGGAGCTGTTTTTT
CSARYTGELFF
>TRBJ1-5|many|15|NA|TRBV9
TGTGCCAGCAGCGTAGTGCCGTTTAGCAATCAGCCCCAGCATTTT
CASSVVPFSNQPQHF
>TRBJ1-4|many|15|NA|TRBV7-2
TGTGCCAGCAGCTTAGAGGGGGGGGAGGATGAAAAACTGTTTTTT
CASSLEGGEDEKLFF
>TRBJ2-7|many|15|NA|TRBV12-3/TRBV12-4
TGTGCCAGCAGGCCCGGGACCTTCAAGGTCCACGAGCAGTACTTC
CASRPGTFKVHEQYF
>TRBJ1-5|many|13|NA|TRBV7-8
TGTGCCAGCAGCTTAGTGACGCCTCAGCCCCAGCATTTT
CASSLVTPQPQHF
>TRBJ2-7|many|14|TRBD2|TRBV19
TGTGCCAGTAGTACCGGACTAGCGGTCTACGAGCAGTACTTC
CASSTGLAVYEQYF
>TRBJ2-1|many|17|TRBD2|TRBV15
TGTGCCACCAGCAGAGACGGGACTAGCGCGAAGTACAATGAGCAGTTCTTC
CATSRDGTSAKYNEQFF
>TRBJ1-1|many|15|NA|TRBV10-2
TGCGCCAGCTCAAAGGTCCTATCCATGAACACTGAAGCTTTCTTT
CASSKVLSMNTEAFF
>TRBJ2-1|many|16|TRBD2|TRBV7-9
TGTGCCAGCAGCTTATGGACTAGCGGGGATTACAATGAGCAGTTCTTC
CASSLWTSGDYNEQFF
>TRBJ2-7|few|11|NA|TRBV28
TGTGCCAGCAGTTACTGGGACGAGCAGTACTTC
CASSYWDEQYF
>TRBJ1-4|many|15|NA|TRBV9
TGTGCCAGCAGCGTAGGAGGCAGGGGATATGAAAAACTGTTTTTT
CASSVGGRGYEKLFF
>TRBJ2-7|many|13|NA|TRBV6-6
TGTGCCAGCAGTTACTCGAGTAGTTACGAGCAGTACTTC
CASSYSSSYEQYF
>TRBJ2-1|many|18|TRBD1|TRBV5-1
TGCGCCAGCAGCCAGGAAACCACCGGGACAGGGGGCATGAATGAGCAGTTCTTC
CASSQETTGTGGMNEQFF
>TRBJ2-5|many|15|NA|TRBV4-2
TGTGCCAGCAGCCTTCGGTACGAGATCCCAGAGACCCAGTACTTC
CASSLRYEIPETQYF
>TRBJ2-3|many|14|NA|TRBV5-1
TGCGCCAGCAGCTTGTCGCTAGCGTCAGATACGCAGTATTTT
CASSLSLASDTQYF
>TRBJ2-6|many|12|NA|TRBV29-1
TGCAGCGTTGAAGCTGGGGCCAACGTCCTGACTTTC
CSVEAGANVLTF
>TRBJ1-1|many|17|NA|TRBV24-1
TGTGCCACCAGTGATTCAAAGGCCGGAGGACTTGACACTGAAGCTTTCTTT
CATSDSKAGGLDTEAFF
>TRBJ2-1|few|15|TRBD1|TRBV7-2
TGTGCCAGCAGCTTTCGACAGGGGATCCCCCCTGAGCAGTTCTTC
CASSFRQGIPPEQFF
>TRBJ2-5|NA|14|NA|TRBV7-2
TGTGCCAACAGCTTCCCCCCGCGACCCGAGACCCAGTACTTC
CANSFPPRPETQYF
>TRBJ2-5|many|13|NA|TRBV20-1
TGCAGTGCGGGAACTAGTGTATTGGGGACCCAGTACTTC
CSAGTSVLGTQYF
>TRBJ1-1|many|13|NA|TRBV4-3
TGCGCCAGCAGCCAATACAGAAGCACTGAAGCTTTCTTT
CASSQYRSTEAFF
>TRBJ2-5|many|16|TRBD1|TRBV5-8
TGTGCCAGCAGCCCCGTAGGGACAGGGGCCTGGGAGACCCAGTACTTC
CASSPVGTGAWETQYF
>TRBJ1-2|NA|13|TRBD1|TRBV20-1
TGCAGTGCTCCCGGGACAGGGTTATTGGGCTACACCTTC
CSAPGTGLLGYTF
>TRBJ2-2|NA|14|NA|TRBV5-1
TGCGCCAGCAGCTTGGTGGCAGAAACCGGGGAGCTGTTTTTT
CASSLVAETGELFF
>TRBJ1-2|many|15|NA|TRBV24-1
TGTGCCACCAGTGACGACTCTGGACGGATGTGGGGCTACACCTTC
CATSDDSGRMWGYTF
>TRBJ2-5|NA|14|NA|TRBV5-1
TGCGCCAGCAGCCCCACAGGACAGCAAGAGACCCAGTACTTC
CASSPTGQQETQYF
>TRBJ1-2|NA|13|NA|TRBV5-6
TGTGCCACCACCCCGGGGGGACGGGGTGGCTACACCTTC
CATTPGGRGGYTF
>TRBJ2-7|NA|16|TRBD2|TRBV5-1
TGCGCCAGCAGCTCCTTAGCGGGGGGGCTTTCCTACGAGCAGTACTTC
CASSSLAGGLSYEQYF
>TRBJ1-6|few|13|NA|TRBV15
TGTGCCACCTCGGACCTAGCTGATGGGCCCCTCCACTTT
CATSDLADGPLHF
>TRBJ1-2|many|14|TRBD1|TRBV25-1
TGTGCCAGCAAGCCCCCCGGGACAGGGTTCGGCTACACCTTC
CASKPPGTGFGYTF
>TRBJ1-1|many|16|NA|TRBV6-1
TGTGCCAGCAGCGACCCCCGGACCCTGGGGGCCACTGAAGCTTTCTTT
CASSDPRTLGATEAFF
>TRBJ2-5|many|13|NA|TRBV28
TGTGCCAGCAGCCCTTTCGGGCGAGAGACCCAGTACTTC
CASSPFGRETQYF
>TRBJ2-7|many|14|NA|TRBV5-1
TGCGCCAGCAGCCCCGTGGGGACTTACTACGAGCAGTACTTC
CASSPVGTYYEQYF